A selection of T cell receptor beta chains follows, all from one sample in a study of cytomegalovirus exposure and HLA in healthy donors. The assay was immunoSEQ multiplex PCR, and TCRdb's table has in-frame clones only and misses some. The data show roughly 170,000 clones, around 80% seen once. Material: PBMCs. The receptor source for this set is a woman aged 25 to 45 in good health and CMV-seropositive. Both conserved end residues are part of each CDR3. The D gene is left open where the match is weak. Some rows mark clone size as missing; the rest say once, few, many or name a class of expanded clone.

d_gene: TRBD1; v_gene: TRBV7-2; j_gene: TRBJ2-3; abundance: once; CDR3aa: CASSLQAGGDTQYF; CDR3nt: TGTGCCAGCAGCTTACAGGCAGGGGGAGATACGCAGTATTTT
d_gene: TRBD1; v_gene: TRBV28; j_gene: TRBJ1-1; abundance: .; CDR3aa: CASRPGGTEAFF; CDR3nt: TGTGCCTCAAGGCCAGGGGGCACTGAAGCTTTCTTT
d_gene: TRBD1; v_gene: TRBV7-2; j_gene: TRBJ2-1; abundance: .; CDR3aa: CASSLPRGLGDSYNEQFF; CDR3nt: TGTGCCAGCAGCTTACCCAGGGGGTTAGGGGACTCCTACAATGAGCAGTTCTTC
d_gene: .; v_gene: TRBV4-3; j_gene: TRBJ1-6; abundance: few; CDR3aa: CASSQDAVNSPYSPLHF; CDR3nt: TGCGCCAGCAGCCAAGACGCCGTGAACAGTCCATATTCACCCCTCCACTTT
d_gene: .; v_gene: TRBV6-5; j_gene: TRBJ1-4; abundance: .; CDR3aa: CASSRGTTNEKLFF; CDR3nt: TGTGCCAGCAGTCGGGGAACGACTAATGAAAAACTGTTTTTT
d_gene: .; v_gene: TRBV7-6; j_gene: TRBJ2-1; abundance: .; CDR3aa: CASSLHGASSYNEQFF; CDR3nt: TGTGCCAGCAGCTTGCATGGGGCCAGCTCCTACAATGAGCAGTTCTTC
d_gene: .; v_gene: TRBV5-4; j_gene: TRBJ2-3; abundance: .; CDR3aa: CASSSDFTDTQYF; CDR3nt: TGTGCCAGCAGCTCCGACTTCACAGATACGCAGTATTTT
d_gene: .; v_gene: TRBV19; j_gene: TRBJ1-5; abundance: .; CDR3aa: CASLGQGGQPQHF; CDR3nt: TGTGCCAGTCTGGGGCAGGGTGGTCAGCCCCAGCATTTT
d_gene: TRBD1; v_gene: TRBV2; j_gene: TRBJ2-7; abundance: .; CDR3aa: CASKRQGEQYF; CDR3nt: TGTGCCAGCAAGCGACAGGGCGAGCAGTACTTC
d_gene: TRBD1; v_gene: TRBV27; j_gene: TRBJ2-2; abundance: .; CDR3aa: CASRAGTGDTGELFF; CDR3nt: TGTGCCAGCAGAGCCGGGACAGGGGACACCGGGGAGCTGTTTTTT
d_gene: TRBD1; v_gene: TRBV28; j_gene: TRBJ1-5; abundance: .; CDR3aa: CASSSLTGGLQSNQPQHF; CDR3nt: TGTGCCAGCAGTTCCTTGACAGGGGGCTTACAGAGCAATCAGCCCCAGCATTTT
d_gene: TRBD1; v_gene: TRBV6-5; j_gene: TRBJ1-2; abundance: .; CDR3aa: CASSRDREHGYTF; CDR3nt: TGTGCCAGCAGTCGGGACAGGGAGCATGGCTACACCTTC
d_gene: .; v_gene: TRBV2; j_gene: TRBJ2-6; abundance: .; CDR3aa: CASSVEQVSSGANVLTF; CDR3nt: TGTGCCAGCAGTGTTGAACAGGTTAGCTCTGGGGCCAACGTCCTGACTTTC
d_gene: TRBD2; v_gene: TRBV28; j_gene: TRBJ2-1; abundance: .; CDR3aa: CASSHPGTGGDEQFF; CDR3nt: TGTGCCAGCAGTCACCCCGGGACGGGAGGCGATGAGCAGTTCTTC
d_gene: .; v_gene: TRBV18; j_gene: TRBJ2-2; abundance: .; CDR3aa: CASSIGTANTGELFF; CDR3nt: TGTGCCAGCTCAATCGGAACAGCGAACACCGGGGAGCTGTTTTTT
d_gene: .; v_gene: TRBV7-2; j_gene: TRBJ1-2; abundance: once; CDR3aa: CASSLERQDLYGYTF; CDR3nt: TGTGCCAGCAGCTTAGAACGACAGGACCTCTATGGCTACACCTTC